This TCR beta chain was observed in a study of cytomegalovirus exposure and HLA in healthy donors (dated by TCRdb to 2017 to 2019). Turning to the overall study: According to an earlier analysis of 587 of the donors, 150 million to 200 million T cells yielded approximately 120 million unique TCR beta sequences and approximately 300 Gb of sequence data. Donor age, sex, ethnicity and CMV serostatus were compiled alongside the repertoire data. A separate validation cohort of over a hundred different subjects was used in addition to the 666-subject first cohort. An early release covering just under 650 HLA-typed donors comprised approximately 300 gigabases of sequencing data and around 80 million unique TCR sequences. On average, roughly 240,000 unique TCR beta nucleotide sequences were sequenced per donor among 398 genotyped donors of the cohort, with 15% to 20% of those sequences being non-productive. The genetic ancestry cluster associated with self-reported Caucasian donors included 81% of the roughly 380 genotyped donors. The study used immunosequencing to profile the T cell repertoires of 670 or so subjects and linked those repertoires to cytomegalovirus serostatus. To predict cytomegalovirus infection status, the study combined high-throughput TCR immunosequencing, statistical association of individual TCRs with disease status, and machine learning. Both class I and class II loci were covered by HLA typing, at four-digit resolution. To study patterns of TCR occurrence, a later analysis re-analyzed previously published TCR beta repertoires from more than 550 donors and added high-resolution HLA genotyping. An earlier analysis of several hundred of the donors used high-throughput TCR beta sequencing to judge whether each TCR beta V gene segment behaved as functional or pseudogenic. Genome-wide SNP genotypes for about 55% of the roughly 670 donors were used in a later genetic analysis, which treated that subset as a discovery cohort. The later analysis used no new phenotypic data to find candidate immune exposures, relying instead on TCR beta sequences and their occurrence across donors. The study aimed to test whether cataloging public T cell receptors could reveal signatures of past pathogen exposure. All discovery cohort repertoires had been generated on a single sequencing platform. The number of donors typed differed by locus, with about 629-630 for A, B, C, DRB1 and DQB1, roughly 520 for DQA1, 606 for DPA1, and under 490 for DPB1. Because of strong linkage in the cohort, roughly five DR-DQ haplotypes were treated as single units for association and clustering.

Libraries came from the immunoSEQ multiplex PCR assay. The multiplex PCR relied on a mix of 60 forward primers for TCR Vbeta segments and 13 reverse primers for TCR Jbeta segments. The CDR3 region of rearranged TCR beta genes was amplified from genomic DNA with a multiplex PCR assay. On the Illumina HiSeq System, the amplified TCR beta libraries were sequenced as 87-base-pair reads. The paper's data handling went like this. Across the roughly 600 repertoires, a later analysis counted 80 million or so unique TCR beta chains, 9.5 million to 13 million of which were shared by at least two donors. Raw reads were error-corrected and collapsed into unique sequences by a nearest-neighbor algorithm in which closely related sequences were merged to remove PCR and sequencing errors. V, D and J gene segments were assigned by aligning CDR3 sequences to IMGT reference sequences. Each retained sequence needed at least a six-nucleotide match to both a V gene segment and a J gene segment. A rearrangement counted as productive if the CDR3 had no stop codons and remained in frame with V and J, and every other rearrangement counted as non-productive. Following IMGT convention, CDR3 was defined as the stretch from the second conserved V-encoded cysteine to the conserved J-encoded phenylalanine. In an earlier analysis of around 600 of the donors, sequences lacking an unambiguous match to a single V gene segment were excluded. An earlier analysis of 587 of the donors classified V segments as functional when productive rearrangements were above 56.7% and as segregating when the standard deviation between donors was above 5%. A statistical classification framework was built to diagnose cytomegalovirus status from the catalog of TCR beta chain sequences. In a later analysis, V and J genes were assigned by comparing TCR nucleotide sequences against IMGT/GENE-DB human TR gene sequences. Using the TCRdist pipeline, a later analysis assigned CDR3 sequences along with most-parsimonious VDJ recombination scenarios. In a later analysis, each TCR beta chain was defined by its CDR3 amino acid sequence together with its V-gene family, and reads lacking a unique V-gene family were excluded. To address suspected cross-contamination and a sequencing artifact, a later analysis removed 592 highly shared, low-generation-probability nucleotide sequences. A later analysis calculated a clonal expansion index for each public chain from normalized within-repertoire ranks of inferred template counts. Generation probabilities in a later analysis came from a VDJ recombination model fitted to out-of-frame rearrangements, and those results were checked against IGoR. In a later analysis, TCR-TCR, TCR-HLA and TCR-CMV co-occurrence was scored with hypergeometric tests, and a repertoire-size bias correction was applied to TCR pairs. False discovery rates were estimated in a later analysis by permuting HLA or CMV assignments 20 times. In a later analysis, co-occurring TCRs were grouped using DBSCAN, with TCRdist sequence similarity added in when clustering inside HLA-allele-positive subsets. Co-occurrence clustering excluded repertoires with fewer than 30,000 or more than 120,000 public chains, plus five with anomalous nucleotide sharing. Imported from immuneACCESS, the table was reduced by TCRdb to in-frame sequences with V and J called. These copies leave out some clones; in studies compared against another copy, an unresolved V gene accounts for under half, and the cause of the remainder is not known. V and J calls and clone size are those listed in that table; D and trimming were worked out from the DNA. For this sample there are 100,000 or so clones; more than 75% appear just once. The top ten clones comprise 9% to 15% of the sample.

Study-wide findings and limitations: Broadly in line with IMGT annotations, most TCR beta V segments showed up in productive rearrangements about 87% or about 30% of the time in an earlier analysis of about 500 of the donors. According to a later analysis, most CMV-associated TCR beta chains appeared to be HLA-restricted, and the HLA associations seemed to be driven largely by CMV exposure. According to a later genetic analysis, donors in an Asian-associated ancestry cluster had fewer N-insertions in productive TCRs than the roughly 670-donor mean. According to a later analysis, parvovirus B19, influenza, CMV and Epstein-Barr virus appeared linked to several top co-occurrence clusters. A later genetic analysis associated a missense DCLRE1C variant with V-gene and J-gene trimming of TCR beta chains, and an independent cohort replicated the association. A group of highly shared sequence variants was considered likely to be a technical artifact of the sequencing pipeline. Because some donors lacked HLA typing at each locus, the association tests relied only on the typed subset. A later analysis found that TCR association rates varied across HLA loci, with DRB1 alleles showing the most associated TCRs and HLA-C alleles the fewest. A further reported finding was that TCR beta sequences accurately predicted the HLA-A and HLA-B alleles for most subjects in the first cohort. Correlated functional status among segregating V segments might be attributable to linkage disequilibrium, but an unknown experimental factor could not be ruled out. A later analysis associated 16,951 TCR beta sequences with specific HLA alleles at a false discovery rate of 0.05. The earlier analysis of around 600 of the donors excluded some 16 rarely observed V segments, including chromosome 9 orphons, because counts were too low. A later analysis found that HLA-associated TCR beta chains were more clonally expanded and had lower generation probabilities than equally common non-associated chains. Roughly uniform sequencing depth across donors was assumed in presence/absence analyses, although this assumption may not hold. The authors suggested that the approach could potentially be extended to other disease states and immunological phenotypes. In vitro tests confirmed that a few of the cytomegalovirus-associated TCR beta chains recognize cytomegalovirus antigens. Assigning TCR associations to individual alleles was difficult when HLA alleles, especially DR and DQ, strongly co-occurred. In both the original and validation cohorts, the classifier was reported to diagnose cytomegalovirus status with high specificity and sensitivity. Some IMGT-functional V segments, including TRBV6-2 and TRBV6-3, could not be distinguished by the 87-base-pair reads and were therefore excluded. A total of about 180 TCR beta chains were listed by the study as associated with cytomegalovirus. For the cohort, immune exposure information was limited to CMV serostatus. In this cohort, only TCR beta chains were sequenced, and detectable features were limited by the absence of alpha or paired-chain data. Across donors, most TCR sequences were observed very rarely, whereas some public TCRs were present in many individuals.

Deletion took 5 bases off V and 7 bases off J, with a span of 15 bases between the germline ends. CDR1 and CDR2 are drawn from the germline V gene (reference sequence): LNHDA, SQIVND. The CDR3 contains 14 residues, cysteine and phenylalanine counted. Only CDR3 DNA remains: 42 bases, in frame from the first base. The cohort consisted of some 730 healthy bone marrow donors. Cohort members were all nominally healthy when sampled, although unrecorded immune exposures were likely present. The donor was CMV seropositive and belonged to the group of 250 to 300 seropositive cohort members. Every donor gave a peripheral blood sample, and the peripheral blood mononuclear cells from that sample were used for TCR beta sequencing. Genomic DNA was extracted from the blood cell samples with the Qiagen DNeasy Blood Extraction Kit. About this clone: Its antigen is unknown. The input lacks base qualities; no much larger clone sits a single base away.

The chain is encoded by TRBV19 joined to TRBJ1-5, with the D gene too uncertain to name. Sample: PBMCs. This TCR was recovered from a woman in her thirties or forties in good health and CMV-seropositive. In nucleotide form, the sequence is TGTGCCAGTAGTCTCCCATTTTACGGGCAGCCCCAGCATTTT. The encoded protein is CASSLPFYGQPQHF.